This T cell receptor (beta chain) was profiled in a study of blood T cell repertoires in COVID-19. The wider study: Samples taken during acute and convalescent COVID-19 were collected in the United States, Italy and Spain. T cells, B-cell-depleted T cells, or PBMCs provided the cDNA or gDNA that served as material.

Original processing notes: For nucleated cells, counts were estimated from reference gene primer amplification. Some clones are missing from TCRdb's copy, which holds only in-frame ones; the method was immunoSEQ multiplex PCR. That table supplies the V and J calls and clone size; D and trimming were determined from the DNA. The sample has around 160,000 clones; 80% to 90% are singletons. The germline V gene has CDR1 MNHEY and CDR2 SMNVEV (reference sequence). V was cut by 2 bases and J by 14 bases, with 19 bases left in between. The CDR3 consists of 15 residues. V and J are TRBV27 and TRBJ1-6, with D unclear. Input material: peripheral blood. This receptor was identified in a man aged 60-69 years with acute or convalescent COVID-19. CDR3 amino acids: CASSLQPGLAGTLHF. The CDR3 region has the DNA TGTGCCAGCAGTTTACAACCCGGACTCGCTGGTACCCTCCACTTT.